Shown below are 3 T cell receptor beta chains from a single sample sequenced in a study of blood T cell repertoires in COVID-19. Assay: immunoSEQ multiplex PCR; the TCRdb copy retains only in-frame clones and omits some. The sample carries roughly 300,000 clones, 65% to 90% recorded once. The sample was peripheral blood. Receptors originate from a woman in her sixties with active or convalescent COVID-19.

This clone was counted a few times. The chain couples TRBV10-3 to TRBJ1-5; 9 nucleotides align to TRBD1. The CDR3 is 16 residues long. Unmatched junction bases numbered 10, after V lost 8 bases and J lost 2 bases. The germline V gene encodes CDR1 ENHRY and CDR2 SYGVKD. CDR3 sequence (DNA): TGTGCCATCGCTAATGGGCGGACAGGGGGCAATCAGCCCCAGCATTTT. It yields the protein CAIANGRTGGNQPQHF.

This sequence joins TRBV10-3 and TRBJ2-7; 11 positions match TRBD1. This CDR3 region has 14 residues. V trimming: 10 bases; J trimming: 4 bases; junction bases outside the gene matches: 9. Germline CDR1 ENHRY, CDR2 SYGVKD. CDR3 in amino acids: CATLGQGVSYEQYF. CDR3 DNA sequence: TGTGCCACCTTGGGACAGGGGGTTTCTTACGAGCAGTACTTC.

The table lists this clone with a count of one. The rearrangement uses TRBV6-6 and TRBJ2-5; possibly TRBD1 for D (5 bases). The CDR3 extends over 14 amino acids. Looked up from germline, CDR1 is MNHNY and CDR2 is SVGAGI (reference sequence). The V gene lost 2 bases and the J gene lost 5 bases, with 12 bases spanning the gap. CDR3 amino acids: CASSYRSGRETQYF. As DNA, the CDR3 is TGTGCCAGCAGTTACCGGTCAGGGCGCGAGACCCAGTACTTC.